What follows is one TCR beta chain and its context. This clonotype showed up many times. No cognate antigen has been identified for it. Base-call qualities are not available, and no considerably larger clone is one nucleotide away. The entry originates in a study (dated by TCRdb to about 2013). Data came from an Illumina Genome Analyzer IIx. The public reads were reprocessed in TCRdb via fastp at Q25 and MiXCR, keeping in-frame beta chains. Entries are consolidated by CDR3 protein sequence, retaining the most common genes and DNA. The sample table contains 12,000 to 15,000 distinct CDR3 sequences; only one count was recorded for around 32% of them. The ten largest account for more than 15% of the sample. Including the terminal cysteine and phenylalanine, the CDR3 comprises 14 residues. CDR3 DNA is the only sequence kept; it has 42 bases, read in frame from the first base. In the germline V gene, CDR1 corresponds to SQVTM and CDR2 to ANQGSEA. V sheds 3 bases and J sheds 4 bases, leaving 15 bases between their ends.

The chain was built from TRBV29-1 and TRBJ1-1; the D segment cannot be called with confidence. The source material was blood. This sequence was found in a human donor. CDR3 loop: CSVDGEGAGTEAFF. The nucleotide sequence reads as follows: TGCAGCGTTGATGGTGAGGGCGCGGGCACTGAAGCTTTCTTT.